Reported below is one T cell receptor beta chain. This specimen comes from a study of long-term antiretroviral therapy in people with HIV. The assay, immunoSEQ v3.0, was run at survey level. Measured with immunoSEQ multiplex PCR; TCRdb has only the in-frame clones, and not every one. The repertoire has around 20,000 clones, around nine tenths of them found once; the top ten carry 8% to 8.5%. This CDR3 is built from 13 residues. The germline CDR1 and CDR2 sequences are KGHSH and LQKENI. Trimming took 1 base from V and 5 from J, leaving 6 bases between them. The specimen comprised unsorted PBMCs, sampled 0.2 years before starting antiretroviral therapy. The TCR was taken from a man younger than 35 with HIV. The rearrangement uses TRBV18 and TRBJ1-5, with D hard to call. In DNA, the CDR3 is TGTGCCAGCTCACCACGGAGGGATCAGCCCCAGCATTTT. It codes for CASSPRRDQPQHF.